Given below is one T cell receptor beta chain in context. At one of its ends the junction is not consistent with the germline gene, which may arise from a read error. Germline-derived CDR1 and CDR2 are DFQATT and SNEGSKA (reference sequence). The CDR3 length is 11 residues. The data belong to a study of blood T cells in healthy people across ages. Using a J-beta primer mix together with a sample-barcoded 5' primer, a second PCR was run for roughly 6 to 12 cycles. MiXCR was run by TCRdb on the 5' RACE reads, yielding one entry per CDR3 protein. Here the sample spans approximately 730,000 distinct CDR3 sequences, roughly 47% being singletons.

Sequenced input: blood. This receptor was taken from an older woman in good health. The genes are TRBV20-1 and TRBJ2-1, with D uncertain. CDR3 nucleotide sequence: TGCAGTGCTAGGGATTACAGTGAGCAGTTCTTC. It specifies CSARDYSEQFF.